The entry that follows covers one T cell receptor beta chain sequence. Its antigen is as yet unknown. These data belong to a study of vaccination and CD4 T cells after COVID-19. Overall study context: Controls had a CEFX pool, an HIV-1 Nef pool, or no peptide added. Findings and caveats of the study: Convalescent patients displayed a median around 86% of reactive clones emerging only post-vaccination.

An Oncomine TCR Beta short-read assay was used to sequence the DNA from cultured CD4+ T cells. In TCRdb, the PCR reads were re-called with MiXCR into one record per CDR3 protein. The data contain about 10,000 distinct CDR3 sequences, roughly 64% of them singletons. Treatment in this sample: approximately nine-day PBMC culture with coronavirus spike peptide pools or control peptides (ViraFEST assay). Germline V gives CDR1 DFQATT, CDR2 SNEGSKA (reference sequence). The V gene lost 0 bases and the J gene lost 0 bases, with 8 bases spanning the gap. The CDR3 is made up of 15 amino acids. The source is a human donor who had recovered from COVID-19. The V and J genes are TRBV20-1 and TRBJ2-2; D remains unclear. The sample was CD4+ T cells from blood, cultured in vitro. The CDR3 spells CSARDGVANTGELFF. Written as DNA, the CDR3 is TGCAGTGCTAGAGACGGCGTCGCGAACACCGGGGAGCTGTTTTTT.